This entry lists 20 T cell receptor beta chains sequenced from one sample in a study of T cells in Graves' hyperthyroidism and ophthalmopathy. The source material, RNA transcripts, was used to amplify TCR beta CDR3 regions. Initially, a first-round RT-PCR of the TCR CDR3 employed the HTBI primer set. TCRdb used MiXCR to reprocess the multiplex PCR reads, holding one entry per CDR3 protein. The sample records some 300,000 distinct CDR3 sequences, 15% to 20% being singletons. Sequencing was performed on blood. The receptors come from a man aged 30 to 45 with Graves' hyperthyroidism.

The rearrangement uses TRBV19 and TRBJ1-1, with D tentatively TRBD1 (6 bases). V was cut by 7 bases and J by 3 bases, with 18 bases left in between. The CDR3 spans 15 residues. Germline V gives CDR1 LNHDA, CDR2 SQIVND (reference sequence). The CDR3 reads CASKATGLRDTEAFF. The CDR3 region has the DNA TGTGCCAGTAAGGCGACAGGTTTGAGGGACACTGAAGCTTTCTTT.

About this clonotype itself: This sequence may be a read error, since a much larger clone differs from it by one base. The V gene is TRBV5-5, the J gene TRBJ2-7; 7 nucleotides align to TRBD2. Germline CDR1 is SGHKS and CDR2 is YYEKEE (reference sequence). The CDR3 contains 16 residues. CDR3 sequence (DNA): TGTGCCAGCAGCTTGGCCGGGACTACTCTATCCTGCGAGCAGTACTTC. This sequence encodes CASSLAGTTLSCEQYF.

This clonotype was counted at least ten times. The gene calls are TRBV27 and TRBJ2-6; the match to TRBD2 covers 7 bases. In germline, CDR1 is MNHEY, CDR2 SMNVEV (reference sequence). J was trimmed by 3 bases and V by 8 bases; bases with no gene match: 4. The CDR3 spans 14 residues. Written as DNA, the CDR3 is TGTGCCAGCTCCCGCGGGGGTGGGGCCAACGTCCTGACTTTC. It specifies CASSRGGGANVLTF. Combining the CDR3 with reference TRBV27 and TRBJ2-6 gives the whole variable domain EAQVTQNPRYLITVTGKKLTVTCSQNMNHEYMSWYRQDPGLGLRQIYYSMNVEVTDKGDVPEGYKVSRKEKRNFPLILESPSPNQTSLYFCASSRGGGANVLTFGAGSRLTVL.

This chain connects TRBV7-4 to TRBJ1-5; D remains unclear. In germline, CDR1 is SGHVT, CDR2 SQSDAQ. V was pared by 1 base and J by 5 bases, with 15 bases between. There are 16 residues in the CDR3. CDR3 in DNA: TGTGCCAGCAGCTTAGATAGTGCAGTTCGAGATCAGCCCCAGCATTTT. It is translated as CASSLDSAVRDQPQHF.

This clonotype has ten or more counts. V usage is TRBV28 and J usage is TRBJ1-2; no definite D call. The CDR3 has 18 residues. CDR1 MDHEN and CDR2 SYDVKM come from the germline V gene. The V end was cut by 1 base, the J end by 5 bases, with 23 bases between. The CDR3 DNA is TGTGCCAGCAGTTTATATGGCCCCCCTAGTCAAGGGAAGTATGGCTACACCTTC. Its translation is CASSLYGPPSQGKYGYTF.

This clonotype came up many times. The V and J genes are TRBV28 and TRBJ1-5; 10 bases match TRBD1. The V segment lost 2 bases and the J segment 5 bases; nucleotides outside the gene matches: 3. The CDR3 has 15 residues. Germline V gene data show CDR1 as MDHEN and CDR2 as SYDVKM. The DNA for the CDR3 is TGTGCCAGCAGTTTAGGGACAGGGGAATATCAGCCCCAGCATTTT. This sequence encodes CASSLGTGEYQPQHF.

Many counts were recorded for this clonotype. The chain employs TRBV20-1 and TRBJ2-7, with 7 bases that match TRBD2. J was trimmed by 5 bases and V by 3 bases; bases with no gene match: 1. CDR3 length equals 11 residues. CDR1 and CDR2 from the germline V gene are DFQATT and SNEGSKA (reference sequence). The CDR3 bases are TGCAGTGCTAGCGGGAGGAACGAGCAGTACTTC. Residues: CSASGRNEQYF.

The sample holds many counts of this clonotype. The rearrangement links TRBV12-3 or TRBV12-4 to TRBJ2-1, with 11 positions matching TRBD2. The CDR3 spans 16 residues. Trimming removed 6 bases from V and 10 bases from J; junction bases left unmatched: 14. The CDR3, as DNA: TGTGCCAGCAGCCCAAGCGTAATAGCGGGAGGGAGAGAGCAGTTCTTC. It encodes CASSPSVIAGGREQFF.

This clonotype was recorded many times. This chain uses TRBV5-1 with TRBJ2-1; 7 bases line up with TRBD2. Germline assignment: CDR1 SGHRS and CDR2 YFSETQ. After removal of 3 bases from V and 1 base from J, the junction contained 7 bases not matched to a gene. The CDR3 is 16 amino acids. The CDR3 sequence is CASSSTTGGSYNEQFF. For the CDR3, the DNA is TGCGCCAGCAGCTCCACGACGGGAGGATCCTACAATGAGCAGTTCTTC.

The rearrangement joins TRBV20-1 to TRBJ2-2; either TRBD1 or TRBD2 may fit D (6 bases each). Germline CDR1 reads DFQATT; CDR2 reads SNEGSKA (reference sequence). This CDR3 spans 15 amino acids. Deletions cut 3 bases from V and 1 base from J, with 12 bases between. CDR3 nucleotides: TGCAGTGCTAGCGGAGGGACACTGAACACCGGGGAGCTGTTTTTT. It specifies CSASGGTLNTGELFF.

The sample holds many counts of this clonotype. This chain joins TRBV5-1 and TRBJ2-3, with 8 bases that match TRBD2. V lost 0 bases and J lost 1; bases outside the gene matches: 13. This CDR3 has 19 amino acids. Germline loops: CDR1 SGHRS, CDR2 YFSETQ. In DNA, the CDR3 is TGCGCCAGCAGCTTGGCGCTAAATTCCGGGACTAGTGGCACAGATACGCAGTATTTT. It yields the protein CASSLALNSGTSGTDTQYF.

V is TRBV20-1 and J is TRBJ2-1; D uncertain. The germline V gene encodes CDR1 DFQATT and CDR2 SNEGSKA (reference sequence). The CDR3 consists of 15 residues. Trimming left V 4 bases short and J 5 bases short, with 18 bases between. The CDR3 coding sequence is TGCAGTGCTATGCAAGGGCCCATTCATCACAATGAGCAGTTCTTC. Translation: CSAMQGPIHHNEQFF.

In its sample, this clonotype was seen many times. The chain combines TRBV20-1 with TRBJ1-5; 8 bases agree with TRBD1. CDR1 is DFQATT, CDR2 SNEGSKA, per germline (reference sequence). The CDR3 spans 16 residues. With V trimmed by 0 bases and J by 1 base, 5 bases remained unmatched. This CDR3 is CSARDRRTGSNQPQHF. The CDR3 DNA reads as TGCAGTGCTAGAGATCGAAGGACAGGGAGCAATCAGCCCCAGCATTTT.

The chain recombines TRBV5-5 with TRBJ1-1, with D perhaps TRBD1 (6 bases). Trimming took off 1 base at V and 5 bases at J, with 15 bases between the two ends. CDR3 length: 15 amino acids. The germline V gene encodes CDR1 SGHKS and CDR2 YYEKEE (reference sequence). The CDR3 is CASSLSPQGITEAFF. CDR3 coding DNA: TGTGCCAGCAGCTTGAGCCCTCAGGGGATTACTGAAGCTTTCTTT.

This clonotype showed up many times. The chain has TRBV7-8 and TRBJ2-7; TRBD2 aligns across 11 bases. Germline CDR1 reads SGHVS; CDR2 reads FQNEAQ. The CDR3 covers 17 residues. Unmatched junction bases numbered 15, after V lost 5 bases and J lost 6 bases. The CDR3 reads CASSLTSLAGVSGEQYF. The DNA for the CDR3 is TGTGCCAGCAGCCTGACCTCACTAGCGGGAGTCTCGGGCGAGCAGTACTTC.

This clonotype was detected many times. The junction does not match germline at one end; this may be a read error. The V gene is TRBV5-1, the J gene TRBJ2-5, with a tentative D call TRBD1 (5 bases). CDR1 is SGHRS, CDR2 YFSETQ, per germline. The CDR3 sequence is 13 residues long. CDR3 DNA: TGTGCCAGCAGCTTTAGGGGCCAAGAGACCCAGTACTTC. Amino acids: CASSFRGQETQYF.

A note on this clonotype: The junction and the germline gene differ at one end; a read error may be behind it. The CDR3 DNA is TGTGCCAGCAGCTTCTCTAGCTCCTTCGAGCAGTACTTC. Residues: CASSFSSSFEQYF. This rearrangement joins TRBV7-2 to TRBJ2-7; D is perhaps TRBD2 (5 bases). The CDR3 is made up of 13 amino acids. Germline lookup yields CDR1 SGHTA and CDR2 FQGNSA.

This clonotype was seen ten or more times. This chain connects TRBV12-3 or TRBV12-4 to TRBJ2-5, with 10 bases identical to TRBD1. This CDR3 has 15 amino acids. With V trimmed by 4 bases and J by 2 bases, 4 bases remained unmatched. CDR3 protein: CASSSGTGAQETQYF. DNA of the CDR3: TGTGCCAGCAGTTCCGGGACAGGGGCTCAAGAGACCCAGTACTTC.

This clonotype was detected many times. This sequence joins TRBV27 and TRBJ2-7; perhaps TRBD1 as D (5 bases). Per the germline V gene, CDR1 is MNHEY and CDR2 is SMNVEV (reference sequence). CDR3 length equals 14 residues. V lost 0 bases, J lost 2 bases, and 8 bases lay in between. Here the CDR3 reads CASSLSTVAYEQYF. The DNA for the CDR3 is TGTGCCAGCAGTTTATCGACAGTAGCCTACGAGCAGTACTTC.

The V and J genes are TRBV6-1 and TRBJ2-4; possibly TRBD2 for D (6 bases). Deletions cut 6 bases from V and 1 base from J, with 10 bases between. The CDR3 runs to 14 residues. Germline V gene data show CDR1 as MNHNS and CDR2 as SASEGT. The CDR3 DNA reads TGTGCCAGCAGAGAGGGACTGGCCAAAAACATTCAGTACTTC. Its protein is CASREGLAKNIQYF.